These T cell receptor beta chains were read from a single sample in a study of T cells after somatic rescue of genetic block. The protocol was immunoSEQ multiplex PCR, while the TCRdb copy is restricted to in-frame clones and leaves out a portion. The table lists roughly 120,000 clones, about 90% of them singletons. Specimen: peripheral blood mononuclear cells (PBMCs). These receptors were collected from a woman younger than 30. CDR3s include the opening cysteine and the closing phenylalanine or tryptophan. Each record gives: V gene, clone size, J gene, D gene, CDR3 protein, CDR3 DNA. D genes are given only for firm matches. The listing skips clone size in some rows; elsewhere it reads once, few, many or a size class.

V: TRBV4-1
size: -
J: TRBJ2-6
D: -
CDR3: CASSPWVDGANVLTF
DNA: TGCGCCAGCAGCCCCTGGGTAGACGGGGCCAACGTCCTGACTTTC

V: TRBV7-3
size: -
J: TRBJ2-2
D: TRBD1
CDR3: CASSSGTAGELFF
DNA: TGTGCCAGCAGCTCTGGGACAGCCGGGGAGCTGTTTTTT

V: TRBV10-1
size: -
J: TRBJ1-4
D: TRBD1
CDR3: CASRGTGEANEKLFF
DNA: TGCGCCAGCAGGGGGACAGGGGAGGCTAATGAAAAACTGTTTTTT

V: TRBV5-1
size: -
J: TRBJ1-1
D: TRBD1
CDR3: CASSSLPLTGGQTEAFF
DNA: TGCGCCAGCAGCTCCCTCCCCTTGACAGGGGGTCAAACTGAAGCTTTCTTT

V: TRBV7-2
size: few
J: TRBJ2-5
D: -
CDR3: CASSLSRRAQYF
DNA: TGTGCCAGCAGCTTATCTCGCAGGGCCCAGTACTTC

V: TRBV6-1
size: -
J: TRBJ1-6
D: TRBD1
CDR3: CASSTRQGSNSPLHF
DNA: TGTGCCAGCAGTACCCGACAGGGCTCGAATTCACCCCTCCACTTT

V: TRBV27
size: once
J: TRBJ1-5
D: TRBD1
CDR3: CATAGTGKQPQHF
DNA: TGTGCCACAGCCGGGACAGGGAAGCAGCCCCAGCATTTT

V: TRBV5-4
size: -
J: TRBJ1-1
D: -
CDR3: CASSLQWGEATEAFF
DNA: TGTGCCAGCAGCTTACAGTGGGGGGAAGCCACTGAAGCTTTCTTT

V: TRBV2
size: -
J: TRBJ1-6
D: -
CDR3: CASSQGTYNSPLHF
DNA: TGTGCCAGCAGTCAGGGGACCTATAATTCACCCCTCCACTTT

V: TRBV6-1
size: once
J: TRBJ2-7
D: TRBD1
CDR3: CASRGTGGHEQYF
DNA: TGTGCCAGCAGAGGGACAGGGGGCCACGAGCAGTACTTC

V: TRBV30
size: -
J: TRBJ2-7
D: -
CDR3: CAWVTDTYEQYF
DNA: TGTGCCTGGGTGACTGATACCTACGAGCAGTACTTC

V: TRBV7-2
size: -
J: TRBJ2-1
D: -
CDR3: CASSPPGWQSSYNEQFF
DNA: TGTGCCAGCAGCCCCCCGGGTTGGCAGAGCTCCTACAATGAGCAGTTCTTC

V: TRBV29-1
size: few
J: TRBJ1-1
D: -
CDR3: CSGGQENTEAFF
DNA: TGCAGCGGCGGGCAGGAGAACACTGAAGCTTTCTTT

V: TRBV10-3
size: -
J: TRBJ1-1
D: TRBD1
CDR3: CAISVGTAVKAFF
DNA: TGTGCCATCAGTGTCGGGACAGCGGTAAAAGCTTTCTTT

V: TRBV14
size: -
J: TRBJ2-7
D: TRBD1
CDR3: CASSQGRARGLFYEQYF
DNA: TGTGCCAGCAGCCAAGGGAGGGCCAGGGGGCTGTTCTACGAGCAGTACTTC

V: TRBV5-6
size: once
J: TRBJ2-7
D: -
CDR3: CASSLARGLSYEQYF
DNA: TGTGCCAGCAGCTTGGCACGGGGGCTCTCCTACGAGCAGTACTTC

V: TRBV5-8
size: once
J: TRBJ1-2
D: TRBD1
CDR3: CASSLEARQGASYTF
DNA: TGTGCCAGCAGCTTGGAGGCTAGGCAGGGGGCGAGCTACACCTTC

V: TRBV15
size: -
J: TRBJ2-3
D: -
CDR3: CATSSGDTTDTQYF
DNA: TGTGCCACCAGCAGTGGGGACACCACAGATACGCAGTATTTT

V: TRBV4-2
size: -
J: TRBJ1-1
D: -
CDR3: CASSSSNGMNTEAFF
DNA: TGTGCCAGCAGCTCAAGTAATGGGATGAACACTGAAGCTTTCTTT

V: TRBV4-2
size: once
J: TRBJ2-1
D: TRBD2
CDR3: CASSPSASSGGPGGEQFF
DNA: TGTGCCAGCAGCCCCTCTGCTTCCAGCGGGGGGCCCGGAGGAGAGCAGTTCTTC

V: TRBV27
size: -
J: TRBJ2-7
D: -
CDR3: CASSLDSFSYEQYF
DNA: TGTGCCAGCAGTTTGGACAGTTTCTCCTACGAGCAGTACTTC

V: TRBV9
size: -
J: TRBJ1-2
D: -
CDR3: CASSAPQGSFYGYTF
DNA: TGTGCCAGCAGCGCCCCCCAGGGCTCCTTCTATGGCTACACCTTC

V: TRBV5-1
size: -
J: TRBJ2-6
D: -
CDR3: CASSPNAQASGANVLTF
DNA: TGCGCCAGCAGCCCCAACGCTCAGGCCTCTGGGGCCAACGTCCTGACTTTC

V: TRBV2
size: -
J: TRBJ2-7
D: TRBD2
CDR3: CASGTSGAYEQYF
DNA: TGTGCCAGCGGGACTAGCGGGGCATACGAGCAGTACTTC

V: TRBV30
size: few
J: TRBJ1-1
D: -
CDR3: CAWSPDYTEAFF
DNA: TGTGCCTGGAGTCCCGACTACACTGAAGCTTTCTTT

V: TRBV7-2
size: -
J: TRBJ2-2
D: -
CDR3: CASSSDRGGIGELFF
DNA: TGTGCCAGCAGCTCGGACCGTGGGGGGATCGGGGAGCTGTTTTTT

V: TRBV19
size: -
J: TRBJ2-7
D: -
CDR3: CASARASSNYEQYF
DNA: TGTGCCAGTGCTCGGGCCAGCTCGAACTACGAGCAGTACTTC